The clone carrying this T cell receptor (beta chain) occurred a few times. Antigen specificity is unknown. The germline V and J ends were trimmed by 10 bases and 6 bases, with 19 bases remaining between them. The CDR3 runs 13 residues. Germline V gives CDR1 MNHNS, CDR2 SASEGT. These data belong to a study of T cells after yellow fever vaccination. Whole-study findings and limits: Among primary-vaccination clones, most reappeared after the booster, at around 97% for CD4 and 85% to 90% for CD8. Contaminating bulk clonotypes could be abundant in FACS-sorted repertoires. Overlap between CD4 and CD8 compartments was detected for a small share of clonotypes.

Synthesis of TCR cDNA relied on 5'RACE template switching, which attached a universal primer site and UMIs. One entry per CDR3 protein, called by TCRdb with MiXCR from the 5' RACE reads. The sample shows a few hundred thousand distinct CDR3 sequences, around 8.1% of them seen only once. The chain employs TRBV6-1 and TRBJ2-7, with a tentative D call TRBD2 (5 bases). Material: PBMCs, obtained approximately 47 days after the first yellow fever vaccination. The source of this sequence is a man aged 18 to 29 who received the YFV17D yellow fever vaccine. The CDR3 nucleotides are TGTGCCACACAGACGGGGATCTTCGGCGAGCAGTACTTC. It is translated as CATQTGIFGEQYF.